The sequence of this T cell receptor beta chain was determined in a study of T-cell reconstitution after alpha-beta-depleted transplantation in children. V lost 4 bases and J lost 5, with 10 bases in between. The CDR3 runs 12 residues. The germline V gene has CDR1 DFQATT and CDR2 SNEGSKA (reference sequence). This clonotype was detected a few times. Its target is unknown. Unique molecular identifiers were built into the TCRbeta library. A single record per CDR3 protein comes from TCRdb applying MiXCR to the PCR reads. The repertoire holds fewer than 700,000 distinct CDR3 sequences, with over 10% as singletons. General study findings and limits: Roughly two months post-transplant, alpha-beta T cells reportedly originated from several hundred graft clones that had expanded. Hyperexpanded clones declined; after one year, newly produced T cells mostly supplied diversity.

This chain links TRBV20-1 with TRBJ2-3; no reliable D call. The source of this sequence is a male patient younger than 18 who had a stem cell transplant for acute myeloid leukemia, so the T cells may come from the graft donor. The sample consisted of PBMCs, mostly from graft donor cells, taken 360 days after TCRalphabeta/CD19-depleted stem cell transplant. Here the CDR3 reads CSANQVGDTQYF. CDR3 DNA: TGCAGTGCTAACCAGGTGGGAGATACGCAGTATTTT.